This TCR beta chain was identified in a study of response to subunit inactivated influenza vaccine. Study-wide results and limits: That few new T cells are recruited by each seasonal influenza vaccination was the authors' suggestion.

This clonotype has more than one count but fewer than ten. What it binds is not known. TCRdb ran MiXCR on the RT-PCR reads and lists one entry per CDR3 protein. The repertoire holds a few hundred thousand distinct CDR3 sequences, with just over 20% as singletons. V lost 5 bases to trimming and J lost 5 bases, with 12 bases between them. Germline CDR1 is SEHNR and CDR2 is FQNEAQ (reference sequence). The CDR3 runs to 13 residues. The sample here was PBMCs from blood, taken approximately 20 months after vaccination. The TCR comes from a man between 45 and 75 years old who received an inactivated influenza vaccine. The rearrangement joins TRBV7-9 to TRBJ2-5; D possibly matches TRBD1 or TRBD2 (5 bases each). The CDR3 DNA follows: TGTGCCAGCAGCCGGGACGGGCTGGAGACCCAGTACTTC. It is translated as CASSRDGLETQYF.